These T cell receptor beta chains were read from a single sample in a study of CD8+ T cells in alopecia areata. Assay: immunoSEQ multiplex PCR; the TCRdb copy retains only in-frame clones and omits some. The sample holds some 130,000 clones, around 50% seen once. The material sequenced was CD4+ T cells sorted from blood, taken at week 0. All receptors come from a human donor with alopecia areata. Each CDR3 is given with its conserved first and last residue. Fields, in order: CDR3 protein, CDR3 DNA, D gene, J gene, V gene, clone size. D genes are given only for firm matches. Clone size is shown for a subset of rows, as once, few, many or a class of expanded clone.

CDR3: CASSKGGQIYGYTF
DNA: TGTGCCAGCAGCAAAGGAGGACAGATCTATGGCTACACCTTC
D: NA
J: TRBJ1-2
V: TRBV21-1
size: NA

CDR3: CAWRRPKGEQYF
DNA: TGTGCCTGGAGGCGGCCAAAAGGGGAGCAGTACTTC
D: NA
J: TRBJ2-7
V: TRBV30
size: NA

CDR3: CASSLLGYEQYF
DNA: TGCGCCAGCAGCTTGTTAGGCTACGAGCAGTACTTC
D: NA
J: TRBJ2-7
V: TRBV5-1
size: NA

CDR3: CASSQEHRGPTIGADTQYF
DNA: TGCGCCAGCAGCCAAGAACACAGGGGGCCGACGATCGGGGCAGATACGCAGTATTTT
D: TRBD1
J: TRBJ2-3
V: TRBV4-1
size: NA

CDR3: CASRQRGTRGDTQYF
DNA: TGTGCCAGCAGACAACGTGGGACCCGGGGAGATACGCAGTATTTT
D: NA
J: TRBJ2-3
V: TRBV7-9
size: NA

CDR3: CASSAPQGLNSPLHF
DNA: TGTGCCAGCAGTGCCCCGCAGGGGCTGAATTCACCCCTCCACTTT
D: NA
J: TRBJ1-6
V: TRBV6-5
size: NA

CDR3: CASSQTGHVNYEQYF
DNA: TGCGCCAGCAGCCAGACGGGACACGTCAACTACGAGCAGTACTTC
D: NA
J: TRBJ2-7
V: TRBV5-1
size: few

CDR3: CASSPVQSRIGYGYTF
DNA: TGTGCCAGCAGCCCCGTCCAATCACGAATCGGCTATGGCTACACCTTC
D: NA
J: TRBJ1-2
V: TRBV5-6
size: NA

CDR3: CASSPEGNTQYF
DNA: TGTGCCAGCAGCCCCGAAGGGAATACGCAGTATTTT
D: NA
J: TRBJ2-3
V: TRBV4-2
size: few

CDR3: CSGAGGTGNTIYF
DNA: TGCAGCGGCGCAGGGGGCACAGGAAACACCATATATTTT
D: TRBD1
J: TRBJ1-3
V: TRBV29-1
size: few

CDR3: CASSSDRASGPQHF
DNA: TGTGCCAGCAGCTCGGACAGGGCCTCTGGGCCCCAGCATTTT
D: TRBD1
J: TRBJ1-5
V: TRBV6-5
size: NA

CDR3: CASSVGVLRNTEAFF
DNA: TGTGCCAGCAGCGTAGGGGTCCTTAGGAACACTGAAGCTTTCTTT
D: NA
J: TRBJ1-1
V: TRBV9
size: NA

CDR3: CASSAPALGQTQYF
DNA: TGTGCCAGCAGTGCGCCGGCCCTGGGACAGACCCAGTACTTC
D: NA
J: TRBJ2-5
V: TRBV2
size: NA

CDR3: CASSERTSGIKKVHEQFF
DNA: TGCGCCAGCAGCGAGAGGACTAGCGGTATTAAGAAGGTCCATGAGCAGTTCTTC
D: TRBD2
J: TRBJ2-1
V: TRBV5-1
size: many

CDR3: CASSLRRQGGWTEAFF
DNA: TGTGCCAGCAGCTTACGCCGACAGGGAGGTTGGACTGAAGCTTTCTTT
D: TRBD1
J: TRBJ1-1
V: TRBV5-6
size: NA

CDR3: CASSIGQHSYEQYF
DNA: TGTGCCAGCAGCATCGGACAGCACTCCTACGAGCAGTACTTC
D: NA
J: TRBJ2-7
V: TRBV11-1
size: few

CDR3: CASSYSAGNGYTF
DNA: TGTGCCAGCAGTTACTCGGCAGGGAATGGCTACACCTTC
D: NA
J: TRBJ1-2
V: TRBV6-5
size: few

CDR3: CASSLLTGAKEKLFF
DNA: TGTGCCAGCAGCTTACTAACCGGGGCGAAGGAAAAACTGTTTTTT
D: NA
J: TRBJ1-4
V: TRBV7-2
size: NA

CDR3: CASSPGSGGVSGANVLTF
DNA: TGTGCCAGCTCACCAGGCTCAGGGGGCGTTTCTGGGGCCAACGTCCTGACTTTC
D: TRBD1
J: TRBJ2-6
V: TRBV18
size: NA

CDR3: CAIPRTGNTEAFF
DNA: TGTGCCATACCACGCACAGGGAACACTGAAGCTTTCTTT
D: NA
J: TRBJ1-1
V: TRBV9
size: NA

CDR3: CASSYVGRNTGELFF
DNA: TGTGCCAGCAGTTACGTCGGGAGGAACACCGGGGAGCTGTTTTTT
D: NA
J: TRBJ2-2
V: TRBV6-6
size: NA

CDR3: CAWETGGETQYF
DNA: TGTGCCTGGGAAACAGGCGGGGAGACCCAGTACTTC
D: NA
J: TRBJ2-5
V: TRBV30
size: NA

CDR3: CAWSPGGNTGELFF
DNA: TGTGCCTGGAGTCCAGGGGGGAACACCGGGGAGCTGTTTTTT
D: TRBD1
J: TRBJ2-2
V: TRBV30
size: few

CDR3: CASSQGWSTEAFF
DNA: TGCGCCAGCAGCCAAGGATGGAGCACTGAAGCTTTCTTT
D: NA
J: TRBJ1-1
V: TRBV4-3
size: NA

CDR3: CASSVGGGSGYTF
DNA: TGTGCCAGCAGCGTTGGTGGGGGATCTGGCTACACCTTC
D: NA
J: TRBJ1-2
V: TRBV11-2
size: NA

CDR3: CASSLSRDFEQFF
DNA: TGTGCCAGCAGCTTAAGCCGGGACTTCGAGCAGTTCTTC
D: NA
J: TRBJ2-1
V: TRBV7-2
size: few

CDR3: CASSVGTQTEKLFF
DNA: TGTGCCAGCAGCGTCGGGACACAGACAGAAAAACTGTTTTTT
D: NA
J: TRBJ1-4
V: TRBV9
size: NA

CDR3: CASSFRGSAGVSGELFF
DNA: TGTGCCAGCAGCTTTAGAGGTTCGGCGGGGGTCTCCGGGGAGCTGTTTTTT
D: TRBD2
J: TRBJ2-2
V: TRBV7-2
size: NA

CDR3: CASSNGPQPQHF
DNA: TGTGCCAGCAGCAACGGACCTCAGCCCCAGCATTTT
D: NA
J: TRBJ1-5
V: TRBV7-9
size: NA

CDR3: CAWRGKGSTYNEQFF
DNA: TGTGCCTGGCGGGGAAAGGGGTCCACCTACAATGAGCAGTTCTTC
D: NA
J: TRBJ2-1
V: TRBV30
size: NA

CDR3: CSSGLASGLNEQFF
DNA: TGCAGCTCCGGACTAGCCTCGGGCCTTAATGAGCAGTTCTTC
D: TRBD2
J: TRBJ2-1
V: TRBV29-1
size: NA

CDR3: CASSATGTAEAFF
DNA: TGTGCCAGCAGTGCAACCGGGACGGCTGAAGCTTTCTTT
D: NA
J: TRBJ1-1
V: TRBV6-5
size: NA

CDR3: CASSLSANYGYTF
DNA: TGTGCCAGCAGCTTGAGCGCGAACTATGGCTACACCTTC
D: NA
J: TRBJ1-2
V: TRBV13
size: NA

CDR3: CASSFESGHTGETQYF
DNA: TGCGCCAGCAGCTTCGAGTCGGGACACACGGGAGAGACCCAGTACTTC
D: NA
J: TRBJ2-5
V: TRBV5-1
size: NA

CDR3: CSVEGGVPGTDTQYF
DNA: TGCAGCGTGGAAGGCGGCGTCCCTGGGACAGATACGCAGTATTTT
D: NA
J: TRBJ2-3
V: TRBV29-1
size: few

CDR3: CASSLWLAYNEQFF
DNA: TGTGCCAGCAGCTTATGGCTAGCTTACAATGAGCAGTTCTTC
D: NA
J: TRBJ2-1
V: TRBV5-6
size: few

CDR3: CASSRGDNQPQHF
DNA: TGTGCCAGCTCACGGGGGGACAATCAGCCCCAGCATTTT
D: NA
J: TRBJ1-5
V: TRBV18
size: NA

CDR3: CASSLEGGRWDTQYF
DNA: TGCGCCAGCAGCTTGGAGGGCGGAAGGTGGGATACGCAGTATTTT
D: NA
J: TRBJ2-3
V: TRBV5-1
size: few

CDR3: CATSQGAADTQYF
DNA: TGCGCCACGTCACAGGGGGCGGCAGATACGCAGTATTTT
D: TRBD1
J: TRBJ2-3
V: TRBV5-1
size: NA

CDR3: CASSQSGAYEQYF
DNA: TGTGCCAGCAGCCAATCAGGGGCCTACGAGCAGTACTTC
D: NA
J: TRBJ2-7
V: TRBV7-2
size: many

CDR3: CASDPQSVNQETQYF
DNA: TGTGCCAGCGACCCGCAGTCGGTGAACCAAGAGACCCAGTACTTC
D: NA
J: TRBJ2-5
V: TRBV7-9
size: NA